This T cell receptor (beta chain) derives from a study of T-cell memory formation after mild COVID-19. The CDR3 runs to 18 residues. Germline loops: CDR1 MGHRA, CDR2 YSYEKL. Trimming cost V 2 bases and J 4 bases; bases outside gene matches: 13. Study-wide results and limits: Most CD4+ clones that shrank were in CM and EM, while CD8+ ones turned up in EMRA. Cross-reactive memory apparently joined, as some responding clones appeared in pre-infection memory. Among clones contracting day 15 to 85, CD4/CD8 was balanced, whereas later expanders leaned CD4+.

Via MiXCR, TCRdb re-called the 5' RACE reads, giving one row per CDR3 protein. The data contain about 560,000 distinct CDR3 sequences, 15% to 20% of them seen just once; the ten biggest clones take up just over 8%. This clonotype has only a few counts. Antigen unknown. The chain is built from TRBV4-1 and TRBJ1-4; 7 bases line up with TRBD1. This clonotype was obtained from an adult woman who had mild COVID-19 (a few samples of this study predate the infection). Cell type and time point are not known. Sequencing was performed on PBMCs or a T cell subset sorted from them (not recorded which). The CDR3 bases are TGCGCCAGCAGCCAACTACCGGGACAGCTGTCGAATAATGAAAAACTGTTTTTT. Its translation is CASSQLPGQLSNNEKLFF.